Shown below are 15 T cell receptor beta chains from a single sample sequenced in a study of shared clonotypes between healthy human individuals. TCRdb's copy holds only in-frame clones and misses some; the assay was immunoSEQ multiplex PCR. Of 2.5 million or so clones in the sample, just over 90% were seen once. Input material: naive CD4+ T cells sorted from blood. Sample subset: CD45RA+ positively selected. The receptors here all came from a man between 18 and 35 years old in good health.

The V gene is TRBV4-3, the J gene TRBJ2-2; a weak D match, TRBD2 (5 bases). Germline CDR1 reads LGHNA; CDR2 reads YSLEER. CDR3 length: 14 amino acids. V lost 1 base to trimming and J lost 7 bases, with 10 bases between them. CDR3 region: CASSQGKAGGELFF. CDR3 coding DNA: TGCGCCAGCAGCCAAGGGAAGGCGGGCGGGGAGCTGTTTTTT.

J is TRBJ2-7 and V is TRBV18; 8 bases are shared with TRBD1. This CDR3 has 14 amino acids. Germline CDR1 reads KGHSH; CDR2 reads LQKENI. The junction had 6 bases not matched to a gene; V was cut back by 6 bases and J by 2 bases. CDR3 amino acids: CASSTAQGAYEQYF. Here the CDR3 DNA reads TGTGCCAGCTCCACGGCACAGGGGGCCTACGAGCAGTACTTC.

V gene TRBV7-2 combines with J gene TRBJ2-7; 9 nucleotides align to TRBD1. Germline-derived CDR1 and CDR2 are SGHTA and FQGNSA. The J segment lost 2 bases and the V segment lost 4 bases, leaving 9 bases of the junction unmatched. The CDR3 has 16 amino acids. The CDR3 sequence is CASSYPRDRVTYEQYF. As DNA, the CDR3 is TGTGCCAGCAGCTACCCCCGGGACAGGGTCACCTACGAGCAGTACTTC.

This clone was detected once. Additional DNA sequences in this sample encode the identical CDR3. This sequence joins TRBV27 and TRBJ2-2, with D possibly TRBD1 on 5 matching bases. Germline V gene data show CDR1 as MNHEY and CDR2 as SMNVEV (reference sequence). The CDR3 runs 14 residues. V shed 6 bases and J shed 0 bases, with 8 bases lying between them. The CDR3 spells CASSLRANTGELFF. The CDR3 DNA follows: TGTGCCAGCAGCCTCAGGGCGAACACCGGGGAGCTGTTTTTT.

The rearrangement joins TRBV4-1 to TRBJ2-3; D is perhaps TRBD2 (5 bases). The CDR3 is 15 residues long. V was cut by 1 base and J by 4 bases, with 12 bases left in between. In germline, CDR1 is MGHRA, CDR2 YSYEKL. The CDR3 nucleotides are TGCGCCAGCAGCCAAGGAGCGGCGTCCCCAGATACGCAGTATTTT. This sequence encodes CASSQGAASPDTQYF.

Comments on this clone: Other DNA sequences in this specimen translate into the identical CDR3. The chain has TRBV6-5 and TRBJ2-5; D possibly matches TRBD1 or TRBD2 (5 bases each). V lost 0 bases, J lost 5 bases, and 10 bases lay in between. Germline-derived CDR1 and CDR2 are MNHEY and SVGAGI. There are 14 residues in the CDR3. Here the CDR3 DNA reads TGTGCCAGCAGTTACTCCACGGGGCTGGAGACCCAGTACTTC. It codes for CASSYSTGLETQYF.

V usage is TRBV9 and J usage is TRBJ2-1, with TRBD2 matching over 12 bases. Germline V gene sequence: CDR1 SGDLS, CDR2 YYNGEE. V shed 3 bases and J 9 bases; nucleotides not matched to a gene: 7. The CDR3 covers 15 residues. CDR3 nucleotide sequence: TGTGCCAGCAGCGCTACTAGCGGGGGGACAATTGAGCAGTTCTTC. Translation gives CASSATSGGTIEQFF.

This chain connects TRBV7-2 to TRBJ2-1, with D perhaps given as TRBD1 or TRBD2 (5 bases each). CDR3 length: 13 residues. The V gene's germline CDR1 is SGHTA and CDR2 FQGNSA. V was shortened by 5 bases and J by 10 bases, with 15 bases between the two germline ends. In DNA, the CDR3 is TGTGCCAGCAGCCGGGACCAAGGACGGGAGCAGTTCTTC. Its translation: CASSRDQGREQFF.

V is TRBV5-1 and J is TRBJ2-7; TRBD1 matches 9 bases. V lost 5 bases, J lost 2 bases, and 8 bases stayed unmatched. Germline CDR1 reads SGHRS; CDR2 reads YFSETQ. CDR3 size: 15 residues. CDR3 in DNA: TGCGCCAGCAGTGAAGGCGGGACAGGGCCCTACGAGCAGTACTTC. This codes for CASSEGGTGPYEQYF.

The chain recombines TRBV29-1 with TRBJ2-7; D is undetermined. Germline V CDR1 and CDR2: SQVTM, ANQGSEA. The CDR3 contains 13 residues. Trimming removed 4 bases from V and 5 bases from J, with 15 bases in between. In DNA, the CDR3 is TGCAGCGTTGGGGAACTCACGCAAAACGAGCAGTACTTC. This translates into CSVGELTQNEQYF.

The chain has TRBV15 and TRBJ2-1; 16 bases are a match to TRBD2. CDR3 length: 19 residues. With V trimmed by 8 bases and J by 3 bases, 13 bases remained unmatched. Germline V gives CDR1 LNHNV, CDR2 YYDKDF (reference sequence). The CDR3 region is CATPIPGLAGGPRYNEQFF. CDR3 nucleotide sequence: TGTGCCACCCCTATTCCGGGACTAGCGGGAGGGCCACGCTACAATGAGCAGTTCTTC.

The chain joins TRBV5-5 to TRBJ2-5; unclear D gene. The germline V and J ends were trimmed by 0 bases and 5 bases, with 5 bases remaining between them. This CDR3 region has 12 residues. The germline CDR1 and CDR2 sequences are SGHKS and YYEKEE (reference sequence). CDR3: CASSLAFETQYF. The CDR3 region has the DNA TGTGCCAGCAGCTTGGCCTTCGAGACCCAGTACTTC.

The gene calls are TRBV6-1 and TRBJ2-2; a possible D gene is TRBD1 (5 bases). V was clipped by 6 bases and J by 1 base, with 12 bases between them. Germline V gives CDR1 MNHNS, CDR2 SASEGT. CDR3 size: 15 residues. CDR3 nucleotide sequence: TGTGCCAGCAGAAGACAGATGATGAACACCGGGGAGCTGTTTTTT. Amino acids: CASRRQMMNTGELFF.

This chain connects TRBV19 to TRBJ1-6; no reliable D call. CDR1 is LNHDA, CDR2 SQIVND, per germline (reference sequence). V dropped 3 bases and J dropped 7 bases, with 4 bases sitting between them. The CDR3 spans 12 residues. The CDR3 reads CASSMVNSPLHF. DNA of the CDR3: TGTGCCAGTAGTATGGTAAATTCACCCCTCCACTTT.

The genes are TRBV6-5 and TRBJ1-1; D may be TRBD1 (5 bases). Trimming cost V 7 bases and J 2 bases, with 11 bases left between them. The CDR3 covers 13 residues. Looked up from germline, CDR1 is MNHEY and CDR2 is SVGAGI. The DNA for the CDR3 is TGTGCCAGCACCGGGACCGATAACACTGAAGCTTTCTTT. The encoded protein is CASTGTDNTEAFF.